Below are 13 T cell receptor beta chains sequenced from a single sample in a study of blood T cell repertoires in COVID-19. Clones were read by immunoSEQ multiplex PCR, and TCRdb kept only the in-frame ones, dropping some. The profile shows fewer than 130,000 clones, about three quarters of them singletons. Sequences were obtained from peripheral blood. Receptors were obtained from a man older than 75 with acute or convalescent COVID-19.

This chain connects TRBV11-2 to TRBJ2-1; 7 bases line up with TRBD2. There are 20 residues in the CDR3. Germline CDR1 and CDR2: SGHAT and FQNNGV. V shed 0 bases and J 0 bases; nucleotides not matched to a gene: 14. The CDR3 loop reads CASSLEPLSGFGSSYNEQFF. In DNA, the CDR3 is TGTGCCAGCAGCTTAGAACCTCTTAGCGGGTTTGGAAGCTCCTACAATGAGCAGTTCTTC.

The V gene is TRBV6-2 or TRBV6-3, the J gene TRBJ2-2; D remains ambiguous. Germline V gene sequence: CDR1 MNHEY, CDR2 SVGEGT. The CDR3 length is 11 residues. Trimming left V 4 bases short and J 5 bases short, with 2 bases between. In nucleotides, the CDR3 is TGTGCCAGCAGTTCTACCGGGGAGCTGTTTTTT. Translating it yields CASSSTGELFF.

This clone was counted once. This chain links TRBV10-3 with TRBJ2-7, with D tentatively TRBD2 (6 bases). CDR3 length: 17 amino acids. Germline V gene sequence: CDR1 ENHRY, CDR2 SYGVKD. Trimming took off 4 bases at V and 0 bases at J, with 19 bases between the two ends. The CDR3 loop is CAISAGSGYQSSYEQYF. Written as DNA, the CDR3 is TGTGCCATCAGTGCGGGTAGCGGCTACCAAAGCTCCTACGAGCAGTACTTC.

By frequency in the sample, this clone is medium-sized. This sequence joins TRBV6-6 and TRBJ2-7, with D hard to call. The CDR3 sequence is 14 residues long. Trimming removed 5 bases from V and 5 bases from J, with 16 bases in between. CDR1 and CDR2 from the germline V gene are MNHNY and SVGAGI (reference sequence). The CDR3 sequence is CASSLDGDRDEQYF. The CDR3 nucleotides are TGTGCCAGCAGTCTGGATGGAGACCGGGACGAGCAGTACTTC.

J is TRBJ1-4 and V is TRBV5-1; no clear D. The CDR3 is 17 residues long. The germline gives CDR1 SGHRS, CDR2 YFSETQ. Between the trimmed V and J ends, which lost 4 bases and 2 bases, there was a span of 18 bases. CDR3 sequence reads: CASSPVPFGGTNEKLFF. The CDR3 bases are TGCGCCAGCAGCCCCGTCCCTTTTGGCGGGACTAATGAAAAACTGTTTTTT.

This clone was observed a handful of times. This chain connects TRBV28 to TRBJ1-1; maybe TRBD1 (5 bases). Germline V lookup: CDR1 MDHEN, CDR2 SYDVKM. This CDR3 is built from 14 residues. Deletions cut 5 bases from V and 5 bases from J, with 15 bases between. CDR3 region: CASSAPQGRTEAFF. CDR3 DNA sequence: TGTGCCAGCAGTGCACCTCAGGGAAGGACTGAAGCTTTCTTT.

To note about this clone: The germline gene is not matched at one end of the junction; a read error may be the cause. The V gene is TRBV5-1, the J gene TRBJ1-2; 7 bases agree with TRBD1. Germline V gene lookup returns CDR1 SGHRS and CDR2 YFSETQ. This CDR3 is built from 12 residues. The CDR3 nucleotides are TGCGCCAGCAGCGACCTCACGACAGGGCCCAGCTTC. As protein: CASSDLTTGPSF. Supplemented by reference TRBV5-1 and TRBJ1-2, the full variable domain reads KAGVTQTPRYLIKTRGQQVTLSCSPISGHRSVSWYQQTPGQGLQFLFEYFSETQRNKGNFPGRFSGRQFSNSRSEMNVSTLELGDSALYLCASSDLTTGPSFGSGTRLTVV.

There are a few counts of this clone. This chain uses TRBV19 with TRBJ2-5; 7 nucleotides line up with TRBD1. The V gene's germline CDR1 is LNHDA and CDR2 SQIVND (reference sequence). After removal of 8 bases from V and 5 bases from J, the junction contained 14 bases not matched to a gene. CDR3 length: 15 amino acids. The CDR3 here is CASGPQGLTGETQYF. CDR3 nucleotides: TGTGCCAGTGGCCCACAGGGGCTGACAGGGGAGACCCAGTACTTC.

The chain links TRBV9 to TRBJ2-4, with D tentatively TRBD1 (6 bases). The CDR3 has 17 amino acids. Germline V gene lookup returns CDR1 SGDLS and CDR2 YYNGEE. V lost 3 bases, J lost 0 bases, and 16 bases lay in between. The CDR3 bases are TGTGCCAGCAGCGAGAGAGGACAGTCGTTAGCCAAAAACATTCAGTACTTC. Protein: CASSERGQSLAKNIQYF.

The chain recombines TRBV5-1 with TRBJ2-2; 7 bases align to TRBD1. This CDR3 spans 14 amino acids. CDR1 is SGHRS, CDR2 YFSETQ, per germline. V gave up 4 bases and J gave up 4 bases; unmatched junction bases: 4. CDR3 protein: CASSPGQATGELFF. For the CDR3, the DNA is TGCGCCAGCAGCCCCGGACAGGCCACCGGGGAGCTGTTTTTT.

The chain carries TRBV6-5 and TRBJ2-3; D is perhaps TRBD2 (6 bases). The CDR3 runs to 14 residues. Germline lookup yields CDR1 MNHEY and CDR2 SVGAGI. Trimming removed 2 bases at V and 5 bases at J, with 11 bases between. CDR3 sequence: CASSYRETQDTQYF. As DNA, the CDR3 is TGTGCCAGCAGTTACCGGGAGACCCAAGATACGCAGTATTTT.

The J gene is TRBJ2-1, the V gene TRBV11-2, with 16 nucleotides matching TRBD2. J lost 4 bases, V lost 2 bases, and 8 bases had no gene match. Germline V gene sequence: CDR1 SGHAT, CDR2 FQNNGV. The CDR3 consists of 19 residues. CDR3 bases: TGTGCCAGCAGCTTATACGGGACTAGCGGGAGGGCCATGTACAATGAGCAGTTCTTC. Amino acids: CASSLYGTSGRAMYNEQFF.

The DNA of the CDR3 is TGTGCCAGCACATCCAGGGTAAGTCAGCCCCAGCATTTT. It translates to CASTSRVSQPQHF. The chain is built from TRBV6-5 and TRBJ1-5; D might be TRBD1 (5 bases). The CDR3 sequence is 13 residues long. Trimming removed 7 bases from V and 6 bases from J, with 13 bases in between. CDR1 and CDR2 (germline): MNHEY, SVGAGI.